The 24 T cell receptor beta chains given below trace back to one sample, sequenced in a study of siplizumab effects on memory and regulatory T cells. Coculturing of the mixed lymphocyte reaction cells was performed at 37°C for under seven days. Data came from immunoSEQ multiplex PCR; TCRdb stores just in-frame clones and leaves some out. The profile covers about 6,600 clones, with about a third appearing a single time and approximately 15% taken by the ten largest. These TCRs' antigens remain unknown. The sample consisted of CFSE-low (dividing) CD8+ T cells sorted from an allogeneic mixed lymphocyte reaction. Receptor source: a human donor in good health; the cells came from an allogeneic mixed lymphocyte reaction.

This clone showed up just a few times. V gene TRBV5-4 combines with J gene TRBJ1-2; no clear D gene. Looked up from germline, CDR1 is SGHNT and CDR2 is YYREEE (reference sequence). The V gene lost 0 bases and the J gene lost 12 bases, with 12 bases spanning the gap. This CDR3 has 12 amino acids. The CDR3 region has the DNA TGTGCCAGCAGCTTGGGTGTAAACTTCGACACCTTC. Translation gives CASSLGVNFDTF.

This clone was seen a handful of times. This chain links TRBV4-2 with TRBJ2-1; 12 bases line up with TRBD2. V shed 4 bases and J 6 bases; nucleotides not matched to a gene: 13. The CDR3 length is 18 residues. CDR1 is LGHNA, CDR2 YNFKEQ, per germline. CDR3 coding DNA: TGTGCCAGCAGCCCACTGCTCGCAGGACTAGCGGGATTCAATGAGCAGTTCTTC. This sequence encodes CASSPLLAGLAGFNEQFF.

The chain couples TRBV28 to TRBJ2-7, with D unclear. Germline values: CDR1 MDHEN, CDR2 SYDVKM. The CDR3 covers 10 residues. The CDR3, as DNA: TGTGCGATCGGCACCTACGAGCAGTACTTC. This codes for CAIGTYEQYF.

This clone was detected a few times. This chain links TRBV30 with TRBJ2-7; D is possibly TRBD2 (5 bases). V was pared by 0 bases and J by 3 bases, with 6 bases between. Germline CDR1 GTSNPN, CDR2 SVGIG (reference sequence). The CDR3 sequence is 12 residues long. This CDR3 is CAWSVAGYEQYF. The CDR3 nucleotides read TGTGCCTGGAGTGTGGCGGGCTACGAGCAGTACTTC. The whole variable domain, filled in from reference TRBV30 and TRBJ2-7, reads SQTIHQWPATLVQPVGSPLSLECTVEGTSNPNLYWYRQAAGRGLQLLFYSVGIGQISSEVPQNLSASRPQDRQFILSSKKLLLSDSGFYLCAWSVAGYEQYFGPGTRLTVT.

The rearrangement links TRBV5-1 to TRBJ2-5, with D unclear. CDR3 length: 11 residues. Germline loops: CDR1 SGHRS, CDR2 YFSETQ. The germline V and J ends were trimmed by 0 bases and 4 bases, with 1 base remaining between them. The CDR3 protein is CASSLAETQYF. The DNA of the CDR3 is TGCGCCAGCAGCTTGGCAGAGACCCAGTACTTC.

This clone was detected only a few times. V and J are TRBV9 and TRBJ2-7; TRBD2 aligns across 10 bases. The length of the CDR3 is 17 residues. Germline values: CDR1 SGDLS, CDR2 YYNGEE. J gave up 4 bases and V 4 bases, and 14 bases lay outside the gene matches. CDR3 in DNA: TGTGCCAGCAGCACAACCCAAGGAAGCGGGAGGGCGTACGAGCAGTACTTC. Encoded protein: CASSTTQGSGRAYEQYF.

Sample share makes this clone medium-sized (0.01 to 0.1%). The chain links TRBV27 to TRBJ2-7, with 7 bases lining up with TRBD1. Germline CDR1 reads MNHEY; CDR2 reads SMNVEV (reference sequence). CDR3 length equals 14 residues. Trimming at V came to 5 bases and at J to 6 bases, leaving 10 bases not matched to a gene. The chain's CDR3 is CASSDTGVGLEQYF. CDR3 in DNA: TGTGCCAGCAGTGATACAGGGGTAGGGCTCGAGCAGTACTTC.

A word on this clone: One end of the junction varies from germline; a read error may be responsible. The same CDR3 arises from other DNA sequences in this sample as well. V is TRBV29-1 and J is TRBJ2-6; the D gene is possibly TRBD1 (5 bases). Per germline, CDR1 SQVTM and CDR2 ANQGSEA. The CDR3 sequence is 15 residues long. CDR3 loop: CSFWSESSGANVLTF. The DNA of the CDR3 is TGCAGCTTTTGGTCAGAAAGCTCTGGGGCCAATGTCCTGACTTTC.

This clone is categorized as medium-sized. The rearrangement uses TRBV7-9 and TRBJ1-5; D remains unclear. V was trimmed by 5 bases and J by 11 bases, leaving 16 bases between them. The germline V gene encodes CDR1 SEHNR and CDR2 FQNEAQ (reference sequence). The CDR3 runs to 13 residues. The CDR3: CASSPPADQTQHF. CDR3 coding DNA: TGTGCCAGCAGCCCCCCGGCGGACCAGACCCAGCATTTT.

For the CDR3, the DNA is TGTGCCAGCACTTTTTCTGGGCGAGTCTTTATTTCCGGGGAGCTGTTTTTT. As protein: CASTFSGRVFISGELFF. The chain carries TRBV19 and TRBJ2-2; D gene ambiguous. Trimming stripped 9 bases from V and 6 bases from J, with 26 bases between. The CDR3 totals 17 residues. Per germline, CDR1 LNHDA and CDR2 SQIVND (reference sequence).

This clone is judged medium-sized. V usage is TRBV27 and J usage is TRBJ2-5; TRBD2 matches 7 bases. Germline V gene data show CDR1 as MNHEY and CDR2 as SMNVEV (reference sequence). This CDR3 region has 15 residues. V was clipped by 3 bases and J by 0 bases; unmatched bases: 4. CDR3 bases: TGTGCCAGCAGTTTTGCTAGCGGAAACCAAGAGACCCAGTACTTC. This codes for CASSFASGNQETQYF.

The V gene is TRBV5-5, the J gene TRBJ1-1; a possible D gene is TRBD1 (5 bases). V was cut by 2 bases and J by 1 base, with 18 bases left in between. CDR3 length: 17 amino acids. The V gene's germline CDR1 is SGHKS and CDR2 YYEKEE (reference sequence). CDR3 DNA: TGTGCCAGCAGCTTTTGGGGCGGCGGCGGACGGAACACTGAAGCTTTCTTT. This encodes CASSFWGGGGRNTEAFF.

This chain joins TRBV7-8 and TRBJ2-1; D is unresolved. Trimming pared 2 bases from V and 12 bases from J, leaving 8 bases between. Germline V gene sequence: CDR1 SGHVS, CDR2 FQNEAQ. CDR3 size: 11 residues. The CDR3 sequence: CASSLRDRQFF. As DNA, the CDR3 is TGTGCCAGCAGCTTAAGGGATCGGCAGTTCTTC.

This clone was seen a single time. The rearrangement joins TRBV11-2 to TRBJ2-3; TRBD2 aligns across 14 bases. After removal of 4 bases from V and 0 bases from J, the junction contained 6 bases not matched to a gene. This CDR3 is 18 amino acids long. The V gene's germline CDR1 is SGHAT and CDR2 FQNNGV. The CDR3 DNA reads TGTGCCAGCAGCTCGGGGACTAGCGGGAGACTTAGCACAGATACGCAGTATTTT. It specifies CASSSGTSGRLSTDTQYF.

As regards this clone: Germline is not matched at one junction end, which may reflect a read error. The rearrangement uses TRBV7-7 and TRBJ2-1; 8 bases agree with TRBD2. Germline loops: CDR1 SSHAT, CDR2 FNYEAQ (reference sequence). This CDR3 region has 16 residues. This CDR3 reads CASSQVSGGGLNEQFF. CDR3 DNA sequence: TGCGCCAGCAGCCAAGTGAGTGGCGGGGGGCTCAATGAGCAGTTCTTC.

CDR3 sequence (DNA): TGTGCCAGCAGGCCCGGGACAGGGTCTTACGAGCAGTACTTC. Translated, it gives CASRPGTGSYEQYF. V usage is TRBV6-1 and J usage is TRBJ2-7; 9 bases map to TRBD1. The CDR3 totals 14 residues. CDR1 and CDR2 from the germline V gene are MNHNS and SASEGT. The trim removed 6 bases at V and 4 bases at J, leaving 7 bases unmatched.

This chain connects TRBV14 to TRBJ2-1; D not certain. Germline CDR1 SGHDN, CDR2 FVKESK. This CDR3 has 15 amino acids. V was cut by 1 base and J by 0 bases, with 7 bases left in between. Here the CDR3 DNA reads TGTGCCAGCAGCCAAGGGGTTAGCTCCTACAATGAGCAGTTCTTC. Protein sequence: CASSQGVSSYNEQFF.

This clone is labeled medium-sized. The chain is built from TRBV15 and TRBJ2-2; D is undetermined. Trimming cost V 3 bases and J 0 bases, with 11 bases left between them. The CDR3 extends over 16 amino acids. From germline, CDR1 is LNHNV and CDR2 YYDKDF (reference sequence). CDR3 loop: CATSSWQNANTGELFF. As DNA, the CDR3 is TGTGCCACCAGCAGCTGGCAGAACGCGAACACCGGGGAGCTGTTTTTT.

This clone was detected a few times. The V call is TRBV14, the J call TRBJ2-2, with 8 bases identical to TRBD2. Trimming removed 1 base from V and 4 bases from J; junction bases left unmatched: 5. CDR3 length: 16 amino acids. CDR1 is SGHDN and CDR2 is FVKESK in the germline V gene. The CDR3 here is CASSQVGTSITGELFF. In DNA form, the CDR3 reads TGTGCCAGCAGCCAAGTAGGGACTAGTATCACCGGGGAGCTGTTTTTT.

The chain uses TRBV7-9 and TRBJ2-1; no reliable D call. The germline V gene encodes CDR1 SEHNR and CDR2 FQNEAQ (reference sequence). The CDR3 spans 17 residues. Trimming pared 1 base from V and 4 bases from J, leaving 17 bases between. The CDR3 DNA sequence: TGTGCCAGCAGCTTAGACCCTCGGGCGGCGATGTACAATGAGCAGTTCTTC. This encodes CASSLDPRAAMYNEQFF. Variable domain in full (rest from reference TRBV7-9 and TRBJ2-1): DTGVSQNPRHKITKRGQNVTFRCDPISEHNRLYWYRQTLGQGPEFLTYFQNEAQLEKSRLLSDRFSAERPKGSFSTLEIQRTEQGDSAMYLCASSLDPRAAMYNEQFFGPGTRLTVL.

By sample share, this clone is medium-sized. The chain is built from TRBV7-9 and TRBJ2-3; possible D gene TRBD2, 6 bases. Germline V gene lookup returns CDR1 SEHNR and CDR2 FQNEAQ (reference sequence). CDR3 length: 12 amino acids. V was pared by 9 bases and J by 3 bases, with 10 bases between. The CDR3 protein is CASSGGTDTQYF. In nucleotides, the CDR3 is TGTGCCAGTTCCGGGGGTACAGATACGCAGTATTTT.

This clone was seen a few times. The rearrangement uses TRBV4-1 and TRBJ2-1; TRBD2 matches at 8 bases. This CDR3 has 14 amino acids. The germline CDR1 and CDR2 sequences are MGHRA and YSYEKL. V gave up 1 base and J gave up 10 bases; unmatched junction bases: 6. The CDR3 protein is CASSQGTSGWEQFF. CDR3 bases: TGCGCCAGCAGCCAAGGCACTAGCGGCTGGGAGCAGTTCTTC.

The chain recombines TRBV4-1 with TRBJ1-2, with unresolved D. Deletions cut 0 bases from V and 4 bases from J, with 18 bases between. Germline V CDR1 and CDR2: MGHRA, YSYEKL. The CDR3 sequence is 17 residues long. CDR3 region: CASSQDRPSGSTYGYTF. The CDR3 coding sequence is TGCGCCAGCAGCCAAGATAGGCCCTCGGGGTCTACCTATGGCTACACCTTC.

This clone is medium-sized (0.01 to 0.1%) in the sample. The gene calls are TRBV15 and TRBJ2-1; the D gene could be TRBD1 or TRBD2 (5 bases each). Germline lookup yields CDR1 LNHNV and CDR2 YYDKDF (reference sequence). With 4 bases removed from V and 8 bases from J, the gap between germline ends came to 6 bases. The CDR3 loop spans 11 amino acids. CDR3 sequence: CATSMGHEQFF. The CDR3 nucleotides are TGTGCCACCAGCATGGGACATGAGCAGTTCTTC.